A selection of T cell receptor beta chains follows, all from one sample in a study of T-cell memory formation after mild COVID-19. TCRdb ran MiXCR on the 5' RACE reads and lists one entry per CDR3 protein. This sample has about 290,000 distinct CDR3 sequences, with less than 20% found just once. Sequences were obtained from PBMCs or a T cell subset sorted from them (not recorded which). All receptors come from a man aged 18 to 35 who had mild COVID-19 (a few samples of this study predate the infection). Cell type and time point are not known. Both conserved end residues are part of each CDR3. A D gene is named only where the DNA matches it firmly. Clone size is stated in some rows and not others, as once, few, many or a class when expanded.

v_call: TRBV6-2/TRBV6-3; j_call: TRBJ2-2; d_call: NA; clone_size: NA; cdr3_nt: TGTGCCAGCGACACGCGCATGGCAAACACCGGGGAGCTGTTTTTT; cdr3_aa: CASDTRMANTGELFF
v_call: TRBV7-2; j_call: TRBJ2-2; d_call: NA; clone_size: NA; cdr3_nt: TGTGCCAGCAGCCCCGGACGGCGGGGAACGGGCACCGGGGAGCTGTTTTTT; cdr3_aa: CASSPGRRGTGTGELFF
v_call: TRBV10-1; j_call: TRBJ1-1; d_call: NA; clone_size: few; cdr3_nt: TGCGCCAGCAGTGAGCAAGCAGGGGTCTTGAACACTGAAGCTTTCTTT; cdr3_aa: CASSEQAGVLNTEAFF
v_call: TRBV5-1; j_call: TRBJ2-3; d_call: NA; clone_size: few; cdr3_nt: TGCGCCAGCAGCCTACCCCGAACAGGGCCGAGGACAGATACGCAGTATTTT; cdr3_aa: CASSLPRTGPRTDTQYF
v_call: TRBV7-3; j_call: TRBJ2-3; d_call: TRBD2; clone_size: NA; cdr3_nt: TGTGCCAGCAGCCCCTACGGGGGACTAGCGGGGGGAGATACGCAGTATTTT; cdr3_aa: CASSPYGGLAGGDTQYF
v_call: TRBV10-3; j_call: TRBJ2-5; d_call: NA; clone_size: few; cdr3_nt: TGTGCCATCAGTGAGTCGACACCCCCGAATACCCAGTACTTC; cdr3_aa: CAISESTPPNTQYF
v_call: TRBV7-2; j_call: TRBJ1-2; d_call: NA; clone_size: many; cdr3_nt: TGTGCCAGCAGCTTAGTGGCTGGGGGGCAAGTACTCGGCTACACCTTC; cdr3_aa: CASSLVAGGQVLGYTF
v_call: TRBV18; j_call: TRBJ2-3; d_call: NA; clone_size: NA; cdr3_nt: TGTGCCAGCTCACCACAGGGGGGGCCAACAGATACGCAGTATTTT; cdr3_aa: CASSPQGGPTDTQYF
v_call: TRBV6-5; j_call: TRBJ1-4; d_call: NA; clone_size: NA; cdr3_nt: TGTGCCAGCAGTTACGGTGGAGCGGATGAAAAACTGTTTTTT; cdr3_aa: CASSYGGADEKLFF
v_call: TRBV10-3; j_call: TRBJ1-3; d_call: TRBD1; clone_size: few; cdr3_nt: TGTGCCACGCAGACAGGGGGCCGCTCTGGAAACACCATATATTTT; cdr3_aa: CATQTGGRSGNTIYF
v_call: TRBV7-2; j_call: TRBJ1-1; d_call: TRBD1; clone_size: NA; cdr3_nt: TGTGCCAGCAGCTTAGCGGGGGACAGTGAAGCTTTCTTT; cdr3_aa: CASSLAGDSEAFF
v_call: TRBV7-2; j_call: TRBJ2-5; d_call: NA; clone_size: few; cdr3_nt: TGTGCCAGCAGCCCGTCAATTTCGGGGGCGGGGGAGACCCAGTACTTC; cdr3_aa: CASSPSISGAGETQYF
v_call: TRBV5-1; j_call: TRBJ2-5; d_call: NA; clone_size: many; cdr3_nt: TGCGCCAACGCACGGACTCCCCAAGAGACCCAGTACTTC; cdr3_aa: CANARTPQETQYF
v_call: TRBV12-3/TRBV12-4; j_call: TRBJ2-3; d_call: TRBD2; clone_size: NA; cdr3_nt: TGTGCCAGCAGTCAAAGCGGGGGGTACCGTACGCAGTATTTT; cdr3_aa: CASSQSGGYRTQYF
v_call: TRBV5-1; j_call: TRBJ2-1; d_call: NA; clone_size: NA; cdr3_nt: TGCGCCAGCAGCTTTAATTACAATGAGCAGTTCTTC; cdr3_aa: CASSFNYNEQFF
v_call: TRBV7-9; j_call: TRBJ2-2; d_call: TRBD2; clone_size: NA; cdr3_nt: TGTGCCAGCAGCCCCAAACCGGGACTACCGAACACCGGGGAGCTGTTTTTT; cdr3_aa: CASSPKPGLPNTGELFF
v_call: TRBV7-9; j_call: TRBJ1-1; d_call: TRBD1; clone_size: few; cdr3_nt: TGTGCCAGCAGCCCCGGACAGGGCTCGAACACTGAAGCTTTCTTT; cdr3_aa: CASSPGQGSNTEAFF
v_call: TRBV6-5; j_call: TRBJ2-3; d_call: NA; clone_size: few; cdr3_nt: TGTGCCAGCAGTCGTCGGAGGGGGCCGGGCACAGATACGCAGTATTTT; cdr3_aa: CASSRRRGPGTDTQYF
v_call: TRBV3-1; j_call: TRBJ1-1; d_call: NA; clone_size: few; cdr3_nt: TGTGCCAGCAGCCAAGGTACCTCGAGCACTGAAGCTTTCTTT; cdr3_aa: CASSQGTSSTEAFF
v_call: TRBV15; j_call: TRBJ2-1; d_call: TRBD2; clone_size: NA; cdr3_nt: TGTGCCACCAGCAGAGACGTCAGCGGGGGGGCGGCGGAGCAGTTCTTC; cdr3_aa: CATSRDVSGGAAEQFF
v_call: TRBV7-9; j_call: TRBJ2-3; d_call: TRBD1; clone_size: few; cdr3_nt: TGTGCCAGCAGCTCCCGACAGGGCATCACAGATACGCAGTATTTT; cdr3_aa: CASSSRQGITDTQYF
v_call: TRBV20-1; j_call: TRBJ2-1; d_call: NA; clone_size: NA; cdr3_nt: TGCAGTGCTAGAGGCCAGGTAGGGAATGAGCAGTTCTTC; cdr3_aa: CSARGQVGNEQFF
v_call: TRBV12-3/TRBV12-4; j_call: TRBJ1-6; d_call: NA; clone_size: few; cdr3_nt: TGTGCCAGCAGTTTCGCCCCCGTCGGGCGGTATAATTCACCCCTCCACTTT; cdr3_aa: CASSFAPVGRYNSPLHF
v_call: TRBV5-1; j_call: TRBJ2-7; d_call: NA; clone_size: many; cdr3_nt: TGCGCCAGCAGCCGGCCGGGGGCAGAGAGCTACGAGCAGTACTTC; cdr3_aa: CASSRPGAESYEQYF
v_call: TRBV12-3/TRBV12-4; j_call: TRBJ2-5; d_call: NA; clone_size: few; cdr3_nt: TGTGCCAGCAGCCGACAGGAAGAGACCCAGTACTTC; cdr3_aa: CASSRQEETQYF
v_call: TRBV28; j_call: TRBJ2-1; d_call: NA; clone_size: NA; cdr3_nt: TGTGCCAGCAGTTTTTCGCCGGGGACTCCCTGGGACTACAATGAGCAGTTCTTC; cdr3_aa: CASSFSPGTPWDYNEQFF
v_call: TRBV20-1; j_call: TRBJ2-5; d_call: NA; clone_size: many; cdr3_nt: TGCAGTGCTCCTTGGGGGGAGACCCAGTACTTC; cdr3_aa: CSAPWGETQYF
v_call: TRBV4-3; j_call: TRBJ2-2; d_call: TRBD1; clone_size: few; cdr3_nt: TGCGCCAGCAGCCCCACCAGACAGGGGGCCGACGGGGAGCTGTTTTTT; cdr3_aa: CASSPTRQGADGELFF
v_call: TRBV4-2; j_call: TRBJ2-2; d_call: TRBD2; clone_size: many; cdr3_nt: TGTGCCAGCAGCCAAGAACCGTCTCGCGGGGGGTATCCCGGGGAGCTGTTTTTT; cdr3_aa: CASSQEPSRGGYPGELFF
v_call: TRBV4-1; j_call: TRBJ1-6; d_call: NA; clone_size: NA; cdr3_nt: TGCGCCAGCAGCCAAGAGTGGGGGGACCTCCACTTT; cdr3_aa: CASSQEWGDLHF
v_call: TRBV15; j_call: TRBJ1-5; d_call: NA; clone_size: few; cdr3_nt: TGTGCCACCAGCCACCTGGGCAATCAGCCCCAGCATTTT; cdr3_aa: CATSHLGNQPQHF
v_call: TRBV20-1; j_call: TRBJ2-5; d_call: NA; clone_size: NA; cdr3_nt: TGCAGTGCTAGGCCCCCGCTCGTTGGGGAGACCCAGTACTTC; cdr3_aa: CSARPPLVGETQYF